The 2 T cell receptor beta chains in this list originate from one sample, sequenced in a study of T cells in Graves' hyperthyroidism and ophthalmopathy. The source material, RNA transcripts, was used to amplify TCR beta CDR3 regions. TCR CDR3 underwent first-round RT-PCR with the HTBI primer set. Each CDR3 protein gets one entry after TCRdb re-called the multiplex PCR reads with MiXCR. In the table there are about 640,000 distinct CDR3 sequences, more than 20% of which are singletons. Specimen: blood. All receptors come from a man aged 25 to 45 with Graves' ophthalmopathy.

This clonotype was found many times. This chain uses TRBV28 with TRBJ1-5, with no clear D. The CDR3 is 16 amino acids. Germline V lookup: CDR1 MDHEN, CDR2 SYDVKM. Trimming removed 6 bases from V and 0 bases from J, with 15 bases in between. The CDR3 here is CASRSPGDNSNQPQHF. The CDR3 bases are TGTGCCAGCAGATCGCCAGGAGACAATAGCAATCAGCCCCAGCATTTT.

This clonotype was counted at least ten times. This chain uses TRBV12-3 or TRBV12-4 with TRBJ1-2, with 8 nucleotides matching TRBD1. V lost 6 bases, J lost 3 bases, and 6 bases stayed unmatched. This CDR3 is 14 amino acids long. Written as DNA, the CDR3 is TGTGCCAGCAGCGGACAGGGCGGGGACTATGGCTACACCTTC. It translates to CASSGQGGDYGYTF.